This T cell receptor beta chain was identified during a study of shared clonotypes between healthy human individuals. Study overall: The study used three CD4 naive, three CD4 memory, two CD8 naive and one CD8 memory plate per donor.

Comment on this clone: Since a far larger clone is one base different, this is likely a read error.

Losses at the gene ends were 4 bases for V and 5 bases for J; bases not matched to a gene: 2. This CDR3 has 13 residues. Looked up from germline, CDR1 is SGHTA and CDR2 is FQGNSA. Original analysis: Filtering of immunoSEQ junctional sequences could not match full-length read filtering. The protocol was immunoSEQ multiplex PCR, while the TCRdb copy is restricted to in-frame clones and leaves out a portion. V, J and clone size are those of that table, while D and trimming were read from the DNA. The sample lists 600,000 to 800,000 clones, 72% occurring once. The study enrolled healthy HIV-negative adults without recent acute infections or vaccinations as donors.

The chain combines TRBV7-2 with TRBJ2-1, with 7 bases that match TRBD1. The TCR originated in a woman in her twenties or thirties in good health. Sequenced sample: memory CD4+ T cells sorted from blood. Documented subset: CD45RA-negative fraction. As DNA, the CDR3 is TGTGCCAGCAGCTCGGGACAGCACAATGAGCAGTTCTTC. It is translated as CASSSGQHNEQFF.